The clone carrying this T cell receptor (beta chain) has only one observation. Seattle participants joined during active infection and were tracked over time. These data are taken from a study of blood T cell repertoires in COVID-19. Across the study: Both acute and convalescent COVID-19 samples were obtained from the United States, Italy and Spain. The cDNA or gDNA used as material had been derived from T cells, B-cell-depleted T cells, or PBMCs.

In the authors' workflow: Counts of nucleated cells, estimated from reference gene primer amplification, were obtained. TCRdb keeps only in-frame clones here, not all; method: immunoSEQ multiplex PCR. For V, J and clone size, that table is used; D and trimming come from the DNA. The sample has over 100,000 clones; 86% are singletons. The sequenced material came from peripheral blood. The clonotype comes from a woman aged 70-85 years with COVID-19, enrolled during active disease.

CDR3 loop: CASSQLGQGAEQYF. CDR3 nucleotides: TGTGCCAGCTCCCAGCTCGGACAGGGCGCCGAGCAGTACTTC. The chain links TRBV18 to TRBJ2-7; 8 bases map to TRBD1. The CDR3 consists of 14 residues. V was clipped by 6 bases and J by 6 bases; unmatched bases: 10. Germline V lookup: CDR1 KGHSH, CDR2 LQKENI.